The next 16 T cell receptor beta chains were all read from a single sample in a study of T cells in Graves' hyperthyroidism and ophthalmopathy. From RNA transcripts, TCR beta CDR3 regions were amplified. First-round RT-PCR targeting the TCR CDR3 was performed with the HTBI primer set. TCRdb used MiXCR to reprocess the multiplex PCR reads, holding one entry per CDR3 protein. The repertoire includes approximately 610,000 distinct CDR3 sequences, roughly 14% of them detected once, and about 4.5% sits in the top ten. Sequenced input: blood. Receptors originate from a woman between 40 and 50 years old with Graves' ophthalmopathy.

The table lists this clonotype with many counts. This chain connects TRBV29-1 to TRBJ2-5, with 13 nucleotides matching TRBD2. This CDR3 spans 14 amino acids. CDR1 and CDR2 (germline): SQVTM, ANQGSEA. The ends lost 3 bases at V and 5 bases at J; junction bases unmatched: 3. The CDR3 here is CSVERTSGSETQYF. The CDR3 bases are TGCAGCGTTGAGCGGACTAGCGGGAGTGAGACCCAGTACTTC.

In its sample, this clonotype was seen many times. J is TRBJ2-5 and V is TRBV3-1; D ambiguous. The CDR3 extends over 14 amino acids. Germline V gene data show CDR1 as LGHDT and CDR2 as YNNKEL (reference sequence). Trimming took off 3 bases at V and 4 bases at J, with 12 bases between the two ends. CDR3 bases: TGTGCCAGCAGCCACCTGAAGGTCTCAGAGACCCAGTACTTC. Protein: CASSHLKVSETQYF.

There are many counts of this clonotype. V usage is TRBV12-3 or TRBV12-4 and J usage is TRBJ2-5; D may be TRBD1 (6 bases). Trimming shortened V by 5 bases and J by 4 bases, and 14 bases separated the two germline ends. The CDR3 is made up of 14 amino acids. Written as DNA, the CDR3 is TGTGCCAGCAGTCTTGACAGGTCCTCAGAGACCCAGTACTTC. Amino acid sequence: CASSLDRSSETQYF.

There are many counts of this clonotype. This rearrangement joins TRBV20-1 to TRBJ1-2, with 8 bases matching TRBD1. V lost 6 bases and J lost 4; bases outside the gene matches: 4. CDR3 length equals 12 residues. Germline values: CDR1 DFQATT, CDR2 SNEGSKA (reference sequence). The CDR3 bases are TGCAGTGCGCCCGGACAGGGCTATGGCTACACCTTC. This sequence encodes CSAPGQGYGYTF.

This clonotype was recorded many times. V gene TRBV24-1 combines with J gene TRBJ2-5, with D tentatively TRBD1 (6 bases). Germline values: CDR1 KGHDR, CDR2 SFDVKD. V was trimmed by 10 bases and J by 2 bases, leaving 13 bases between them. The length of the CDR3 is 13 residues. CDR3 in DNA: TGTGCCACGAGGGGGTTGGGGCAAGAGACCCAGTACTTC. This codes for CATRGLGQETQYF.

The chain joins TRBV3-1 to TRBJ2-7; 11 bases agree with TRBD2. The germline V gene has CDR1 LGHDT and CDR2 YNNKEL (reference sequence). The junction had 7 bases not matched to a gene; V was cut back by 3 bases and J by 3 bases. The CDR3 contains 16 residues. CDR3 DNA sequence: TGTGCCAGCAGCCAGGGACTAGCGGCTCCCAGCTACGAGCAGTACTTC. Protein product: CASSQGLAAPSYEQYF.

In this sample, this clonotype turned up many times. The chain uses TRBV10-3 and TRBJ2-5; 9 nucleotides align to TRBD2. Per germline, CDR1 ENHRY and CDR2 SYGVKD. The CDR3 consists of 17 residues. V dropped 0 bases and J dropped 2; count of bases not matched to a gene: 7. The CDR3 spells CAISESPTSGSQETQYF. The CDR3 region has the DNA TGTGCCATCAGTGAGTCGCCAACTAGCGGGTCACAAGAGACCCAGTACTTC.

This clonotype was seen many times. V and J are TRBV6-2 or TRBV6-3 and TRBJ1-5; D gene ambiguous. The CDR3 has 15 residues. V was trimmed by 1 base and J by 7 bases, leaving 14 bases between them. Germline V gene data show CDR1 as MNHEY and CDR2 as SVGEGT. The CDR3 reads CASSYLAAPGQPQHF. The CDR3 region has the DNA TGTGCCAGCAGTTACTTGGCAGCCCCAGGCCAGCCCCAGCATTTT.

This clonotype was recorded at least ten times. The chain combines TRBV12-3 or TRBV12-4 with TRBJ1-1; 7 bases match TRBD1. Unmatched junction bases numbered 8, after V lost 6 bases and J lost 1 base. The CDR3 sequence is 15 residues long. In nucleotides, the CDR3 is TGTGCCAGCAGGCCGTACAGGGGAGAGAACACTGAAGCTTTCTTT. Protein product: CASRPYRGENTEAFF.

This clonotype was seen repeatedly, ten times or more. The V gene is TRBV2, the J gene TRBJ2-2; 9 bases align to TRBD1. The CDR3 has 15 amino acids. The V gene end was trimmed by 5 bases and the J gene end by 6 bases; junction bases not matched to a gene: 7. Germline-derived CDR1 and CDR2 are SNHLY and FYNNEI. The CDR3 DNA is TGTGCCAGCAGTCGACAGGGGGAGGTCGCCGGGGAGCTGTTTTTT. Translation gives CASSRQGEVAGELFF.

This clonotype was seen ten or more times. The rearrangement joins TRBV5-8 to TRBJ2-5; D unresolved. The CDR3 loop spans 15 amino acids. Trimming stripped 0 bases from V and 1 base from J, with 10 bases between. Germline CDR1 SGHTS, CDR2 YDEGEE. CDR3: CASSLDLGTQETQYF. The CDR3 DNA reads TGTGCCAGCAGCTTGGATTTAGGAACCCAAGAGACCCAGTACTTC.

This clonotype was found many times. J is TRBJ2-2 and V is TRBV12-3 or TRBV12-4; D is ambiguous. The CDR3 consists of 15 residues. Trimming took off 3 bases at V and 0 bases at J, with 8 bases between the two ends. The CDR3 loop is CASSFTASNTGELFF. DNA for the CDR3: TGTGCCAGCAGTTTTACAGCCTCGAACACCGGGGAGCTGTTTTTT.

The chain employs TRBV5-6 and TRBJ2-7; D perhaps matches TRBD2 (6 bases). The CDR3 is 14 amino acids. Germline CDR1 is SGHDT and CDR2 is YYEEEE. V was pared by 4 bases and J by 5 bases, with 16 bases between. CDR3 in amino acids: CASSLGREPDEQYF. The CDR3 bases are TGTGCCAGCAGCCTCGGACGGGAGCCCGACGAGCAGTACTTC.

This clonotype was seen more than once but under ten times. The chain has TRBV4-2 and TRBJ2-4; D may correspond to TRBD1 or TRBD2 (5 bases each). The CDR3 has 15 amino acids. Germline-derived CDR1 and CDR2 are LGHNA and YNFKEQ. Trimming cost V 2 bases and J 7 bases, with 15 bases left between them. The CDR3, as DNA: TGTGCCAGCAGCCAACCGACCTTGGGGGATAACATTCAGTACTTC. This codes for CASSQPTLGDNIQYF.

This clonotype was picked up many times. The V and J genes are TRBV6-5 and TRBJ2-2; a possible D gene is TRBD1 (5 bases). This CDR3 is 17 amino acids long. Trimming left V 2 bases short and J 0 bases short, with 13 bases between. Per germline, CDR1 MNHEY and CDR2 SVGAGI. CDR3 DNA sequence: TGTGCCAGCAGTTACGGATGGGGCACCTCGAACACCGGGGAGCTGTTTTTT. It yields the protein CASSYGWGTSNTGELFF.

The sample holds many counts of this clonotype. This rearrangement joins TRBV4-1 to TRBJ2-7; TRBD1 matches 8 bases. With 0 bases clipped from V and 4 bases from J, the junction kept 8 bases outside the gene matches. This CDR3 contains 16 residues. Germline V lookup: CDR1 MGHRA, CDR2 YSYEKL. The CDR3 DNA is TGCGCCAGCAGCCAAGACAGGCAGGGGGCAGTTTACGAGCAGTACTTC. Its protein product is CASSQDRQGAVYEQYF.